This TCR beta chain was captured in a study of chemoradiotherapy in HPV16-positive cancers. Clones were sequenced by immunoSEQ multiplex PCR, and TCRdb holds only the in-frame ones, with some missing. The sample consists of about 30,000 clones, roughly nine tenths of them appearing once. Germline V gene sequence: CDR1 KGHSH, CDR2 LQKENI. V dropped 5 bases and J dropped 5; count of bases not matched to a gene: 3. This CDR3 region has 12 residues. The rearrangement joins TRBV18 to TRBJ2-7; TRBD1 aligns across 7 bases. The clonotype was recovered from a human donor with HPV-associated anogenital cancer. The sample consisted of blood, taken from a patient who underwent chemoradiotherapy. CDR3 sequence (DNA): TGTGCCAGCTCAGGCCAGGGGGACGAGCAGTACTTC. This codes for CASSGQGDEQYF.